The present T cell receptor beta chain was sequenced within a study of T cell responses to AZD1222 COVID-19 vaccine. Per germline, CDR1 MNHEY and CDR2 SVGAGI. Trimming cost V 0 bases and J 0 bases, with 2 bases left between them. The CDR3 covers 13 residues. Assay used: immunoSEQ multiplex PCR; TCRdb lists only in-frame clones, some missing. Of under 200,000 clones listed, about 94% are singletons. The receptor's source is an adult in good health. Sequencing used peripheral blood, obtained on day 0 of AZD1222 vaccination. V is TRBV6-5 and J is TRBJ1-1; D is uncertain. CDR3 bases: TGTGCCAGCAGTTACTCCTTGAACACTGAAGCTTTCTTT. Translation: CASSYSLNTEAFF.